Each of the 4 T cell receptor beta chains below was sequenced from the same sample in a study of cytomegalovirus exposure and HLA in healthy donors. Using immunoSEQ multiplex PCR, the repertoire was profiled, and TCRdb retains in-frame clones only, with some absent. The sample holds about 79,000 clones, over 85% seen once. Sequences were obtained from PBMCs. Receptor source: a woman under 40 in good health and CMV-seronegative.

This chain connects TRBV19 to TRBJ2-1, with D possibly being TRBD2 (6 bases). The CDR3 runs 18 residues. Trimming removed 1 base at V and 0 bases at J, with 16 bases between. In germline, CDR1 is LNHDA, CDR2 SQIVND (reference sequence). The CDR3 region is CASSIGGLTGSSYNEQFF. In DNA, the CDR3 is TGTGCCAGTAGTATAGGGGGACTTACCGGGAGCTCCTACAATGAGCAGTTCTTC.

The rearrangement links TRBV6-1 to TRBJ1-5; D is perhaps TRBD1 (5 bases). V lost 0 bases and J lost 6, with 18 bases in between. The length of the CDR3 is 17 residues. From germline, CDR1 is MNHNS and CDR2 SASEGT. The CDR3 loop is CASSEAGFWGVGQPQHF. As DNA, the CDR3 is TGTGCCAGCAGTGAAGCGGGATTTTGGGGGGTCGGTCAGCCCCAGCATTTT.

This clone appeared once. This sequence joins TRBV18 and TRBJ2-7; 10 nucleotides align to TRBD1. V trimming: 8 bases; J trimming: 4 bases; junction bases outside the gene matches: 14. The germline CDR1 and CDR2 sequences are KGHSH and LQKENI. The CDR3 covers 16 residues. The CDR3 coding sequence is TGTGCCAGCCACGCGCCCCCGGGACAGGGGAAGTACGAGCAGTACTTC. This encodes CASHAPPGQGKYEQYF.

The chain recombines TRBV7-3 with TRBJ2-6; D is possibly TRBD2 (7 bases). The ends were cut back, 5 bases at V and 0 bases at J, with 17 bases in the middle. The CDR3 length is 18 residues. Germline CDR1 is SGHTA and CDR2 is FQGTGA. The CDR3 DNA is TGTGCCAGCAGCCAGGGGCGGGGGATGTTCTCTGGGGCCAACGTCCTGACTTTC. Protein sequence: CASSQGRGMFSGANVLTF.